This entry lists 9 T cell receptor beta chains sequenced from one sample in a study of shared clonotypes between healthy human individuals. The table came from immunoSEQ multiplex PCR; TCRdb's copy has only in-frame clones and leaves some out. The sample lists approximately 530,000 clones, approximately 94% occurring once. The sample taken for sequencing was naive CD4+ T cells sorted from blood. Described subset: CD45RA+ positively selected. These receptors were taken from a woman in her twenties or thirties in good health.

The genes are TRBV15 and TRBJ1-2; D call uncertain. From germline, CDR1 is LNHNV and CDR2 YYDKDF (reference sequence). The V end was cut by 0 bases, the J end by 2 bases, with 10 bases between. This CDR3 region has 15 residues. This CDR3 is CATSRDPAGNYGYTF. In nucleotides, the CDR3 is TGTGCCACCAGCAGAGACCCGGCGGGGAACTATGGCTACACCTTC.

The rearrangement joins TRBV28 to TRBJ1-2; D gene uncertain. Trimming stripped 6 bases from V and 3 bases from J, with 8 bases between. The germline CDR1 and CDR2 sequences are MDHEN and SYDVKM. The CDR3 totals 12 residues. CDR3 sequence: CASSVGDYGYTF. CDR3 coding DNA: TGTGCCAGCAGCGTCGGGGACTATGGCTACACCTTC.

The chain links TRBV7-3 to TRBJ1-1; unclear D gene. Trimming cost V 5 bases and J 1 base, with 11 bases left between them. The germline CDR1 and CDR2 sequences are SGHTA and FQGTGA. CDR3 length equals 14 residues. CDR3 DNA: TGTGCCAGCAGCCAAGGAGGAAAGAACACTGAAGCTTTCTTT. This gives the protein CASSQGGKNTEAFF.

V is TRBV7-2 and J is TRBJ2-2; the match to TRBD2 covers 7 bases. The CDR3 is 16 residues long. Germline V lookup: CDR1 SGHTA, CDR2 FQGNSA. Unmatched junction bases numbered 10, after V lost 4 bases and J lost 5 bases. CDR3 amino acids: CASSWAGLGSTGELFF. The CDR3 region has the DNA TGTGCCAGCAGCTGGGCAGGACTAGGGTCAACCGGGGAGCTGTTTTTT.

V gene TRBV18 combines with J gene TRBJ1-2; D may be TRBD1 (6 bases). The V gene's germline CDR1 is KGHSH and CDR2 LQKENI. V gave up 2 bases and J gave up 6 bases, with 13 bases separating them. The CDR3 length is 14 residues. Here the CDR3 DNA reads TGTGCCAGCTCACCAACAACACAGGGTCATGGCTACACCTTC. It yields the protein CASSPTTQGHGYTF.

The chain links TRBV7-9 to TRBJ1-5; unclear D gene. Germline CDR1 is SEHNR and CDR2 is FQNEAQ (reference sequence). The V and J ends lost 4 bases and 9 bases respectively, with 19 bases between them. The CDR3 has 15 residues. In DNA, the CDR3 is TGTGCCAGCAGCTCTATGGCGGGGAAAAGGGCGCCCCAGCATTTT. Residues: CASSSMAGKRAPQHF.

The rearrangement links TRBV7-8 to TRBJ2-7; perhaps TRBD2 as D (5 bases). Germline CDR1 is SGHVS and CDR2 is FQNEAQ. The CDR3 sequence is 17 residues long. V lost 5 bases and J 5 bases, leaving 25 bases between the germline ends. The DNA of the CDR3 is TGTGCCAGCAGCCGCGAAGGTGGGTTGGGAGTCGCCCACGAGCAGTACTTC. Protein sequence: CASSREGGLGVAHEQYF.

The chain uses TRBV19 and TRBJ1-2; possible D gene TRBD1, 6 bases. V was trimmed by 6 bases and J by 4 bases, leaving 27 bases between them. Germline V lookup: CDR1 LNHDA, CDR2 SQIVND (reference sequence). This CDR3 region has 18 residues. In DNA, the CDR3 is TGTGCCAGTAGCACCATACGCCCACAGGGTCCGACCGTCTATGGCTACACCTTC. This gives the protein CASSTIRPQGPTVYGYTF.

V gene TRBV4-1 combines with J gene TRBJ2-1; perhaps D is TRBD1 or TRBD2 (5 bases each). This CDR3 contains 16 residues. Trimming left V 4 bases short and J 2 bases short, with 15 bases between. CDR1 and CDR2 from the germline V gene are MGHRA and YSYEKL. The CDR3 region has the DNA TGCGCCAGCAGCCGCAACCAGGGAGACCCCTACAATGAGCAGTTCTTC. Residues: CASSRNQGDPYNEQFF.